These 11 T cell receptor beta chains share one sample of origin, sequenced in a study of identical twins. TCRdb itself ran the 5' RACE reads through MiXCR, one entry per CDR3 protein. The data contain 350,000 to 450,000 distinct CDR3 sequences, around 20% of them seen just once; the ten biggest clones take up roughly an eighth. Sequenced sample: naive T cells sorted from blood. The receptors come from a man in his forties or fifties in good health.

This clonotype was recorded many times. The chain has TRBV4-3 and TRBJ2-2; D possibly corresponds to TRBD1 (5 bases). From germline, CDR1 is LGHNA and CDR2 YSLEER. CDR3 length: 15 amino acids. Trimming left V 0 bases short and J 6 bases short, with 11 bases between. The CDR3 is CASSQDERGPGELFF. DNA of the CDR3: TGCGCCAGCAGCCAAGATGAAAGGGGCCCCGGGGAGCTGTTTTTT.

This clonotype has only a few counts. The chain links TRBV5-1 to TRBJ1-1; perhaps TRBD1 as D (5 bases). The CDR3 sequence is 13 residues long. Per germline, CDR1 SGHRS and CDR2 YFSETQ. Trimming shortened V by 2 bases and J by 6 bases, and 11 bases separated the two germline ends. Here the CDR3 reads CASSFTGSAEAFF. CDR3 nucleotides: TGCGCCAGCAGCTTTACAGGCTCCGCTGAAGCTTTCTTT.

This clonotype has only a few counts. The V and J genes are TRBV28 and TRBJ2-5; the match to TRBD2 covers 15 bases. Germline CDR1 and CDR2: MDHEN and SYDVKM. V lost 2 bases, J lost 5 bases, and 6 bases stayed unmatched. The CDR3 runs to 17 residues. Written as DNA, the CDR3 is TGTGCCAGCAGTTTAGAAGGACTAGCGGGAGGGTTGGAGACCCAGTACTTC. Translated, it gives CASSLEGLAGGLETQYF.

This chain connects TRBV15 to TRBJ2-3, with 8 bases fitting TRBD2. Trimming removed 0 bases from V and 4 bases from J; junction bases left unmatched: 12. Germline V gene data show CDR1 as LNHNV and CDR2 as YYDKDF (reference sequence). The CDR3 sequence is 18 residues long. The DNA for the CDR3 is TGTGCCACCAGCAGAGATATGGGAGCAGGCGGGAGGTCAGATACGCAGTATTTT. The encoded protein is CATSRDMGAGGRSDTQYF.

This clonotype was detected only a few times. The V and J genes are TRBV5-5 and TRBJ2-1; unclear D gene. Germline CDR1 SGHKS, CDR2 YYEKEE (reference sequence). Deletions cut 1 base from V and 2 bases from J, with 10 bases between. CDR3 size: 15 residues. DNA for the CDR3: TGTGCCAGCAGCTTGAACAGAGGTACCTACAATGAGCAGTTCTTC. This codes for CASSLNRGTYNEQFF. The full variable domain, its missing parts supplied by reference TRBV5-5 and TRBJ2-1, is DAGVTQSPTHLIKTRGQQVTLRCSPISGHKSVSWYQQVLGQGPQFIFQYYEKEERGRGNFPDRFSARQFPNYSSELNVNALLLGDSALYLCASSLNRGTYNEQFFGPGTRLTVL.

In this sample, this clonotype turned up a few times. J is TRBJ2-3 and V is TRBV6-1, with 13 bases that match TRBD2. V dropped 7 bases and J dropped 4; count of bases not matched to a gene: 5. This CDR3 comprises 15 residues. Germline V CDR1 and CDR2: MNHNS, SASEGT. CDR3 region: CASMTSGGRSDTQYF. In DNA, the CDR3 is TGTGCCAGCATGACTAGCGGGGGGAGGTCAGATACGCAGTATTTT.

The chain joins TRBV6-5 to TRBJ2-3, with D maybe TRBD2 (6 bases). CDR3 size: 15 residues. Germline loops: CDR1 MNHEY, CDR2 SVGAGI. Between the trimmed V and J ends, which lost 2 bases and 2 bases, there was a span of 11 bases. CDR3 nucleotide sequence: TGTGCCAGCAGTTACGTGGGGGGTACCACAGATACGCAGTATTTT. Encoded protein: CASSYVGGTTDTQYF.

V and J are TRBV24-1 and TRBJ2-1, with D hard to call. Trimming pared 0 bases from V and 8 bases from J, leaving 10 bases between. The germline V gene encodes CDR1 KGHDR and CDR2 SFDVKD. The CDR3 sequence is 14 residues long. The CDR3 protein is CATSDLGSRDEQFF. The DNA for the CDR3 is TGTGCCACCAGTGATTTGGGTAGTCGCGATGAGCAGTTCTTC.

CDR3 nucleotides: TGTGCCAGTAGTATAGGACAGGATCAAAGGGCCTTTTTCACCGGGGAGCTGTTTTTT. This codes for CASSIGQDQRAFFTGELFF. V usage is TRBV19 and J usage is TRBJ2-2; tentative D call: TRBD1 (6 bases). This CDR3 has 19 residues. V was clipped by 1 base and J by 4 bases, with 22 bases between them. CDR1 and CDR2 (germline): LNHDA, SQIVND (reference sequence).

This clonotype was seen a few times. The chain links TRBV6-1 to TRBJ1-2; TRBD1 aligns across 9 bases. Trimming removed 4 bases from V and 5 bases from J; junction bases left unmatched: 8. CDR1 is MNHNS, CDR2 SASEGT, per germline. The CDR3 is 15 amino acids. CDR3 nucleotides: TGTGCCAGCAGTGGTCTAGGGACAGGGTTGTATGGCTACACCTTC. Its translation is CASSGLGTGLYGYTF.

This chain joins TRBV28 and TRBJ2-2; 12 bases match TRBD1. The CDR3 spans 19 residues. V gave up 3 bases and J gave up 3 bases; unmatched junction bases: 11. In germline, CDR1 is MDHEN, CDR2 SYDVKM. The CDR3 spells CASSFRPGQGARDTGELFF. In nucleotides, the CDR3 is TGTGCCAGCAGTTTTCGCCCGGGACAGGGGGCGCGGGACACCGGGGAGCTGTTTTTT.